This T cell receptor (beta chain) is from a study of T-cell memory formation after mild COVID-19 (dated by TCRdb to the early 2020s). At the level of the whole study: Most TCR sequence clusters were specific to one of the two donors. The cohort comprised two young, previously healthy adult volunteers, one female and one male. T-cell clones expanding and contracting after mild COVID-19 in a couple of donors were tracked by longitudinal TCRalpha and TCRbeta repertoire sequencing.

The investigation overall reported the following: Contracting CD4+ clones were located mainly in the CM and EM memory subsets, whereas CD8+ clones were found to be enriched in EMRA. The detection of some responding clones in pre-infection memory suggests that pre-existing cross-reactive memory T cells joined the SARS-CoV-2 response. SARS-CoV-2 specificity of the second-wave clones peaking on day 37 was not confirmed. The study covered only a couple of mild cases, and larger cohorts including severe cases with pre-infection samples were considered necessary. From day 15 to 85, contracting clones showed balanced CD4/CD8 phenotypes, whereas a second wave of clones that expanded from day 15 to 37 leaned towards CD4+.

This clonotype has ten or more counts. Its antigen target is currently unknown. No clone much larger than this one lies a single base away; base qualities are absent. The CDR3 goes from the cysteine to the phenylalanine over 15 residues. Only the CDR3 DNA stays, 45 bases, in frame from base 1. Based on the germline V gene, the CDR1 and CDR2 sequences are SGHRS and YFSETQ. At the junction V is shortened by 4 bases and J by 4 bases; bases outside the gene matches: 9. PBMCs were isolated by Ficoll-Paque density gradient centrifugation. The instrument was an Illumina NovaSeq 6000. Using 5'RACE with constant-segment primers, TCRalpha and TCRbeta cDNA libraries were constructed, with sample barcodes and unique molecular identifiers added in the process. Trizol reagent was used to extract RNA from every sample. Amplification of the libraries took two PCR steps, and the second step added a second sample barcode plus Illumina TruSeq adapters. Libraries were sequenced on an Illumina NovaSeq with 2 x 150 bp paired-end reads. The published analysis was carried out like this. With migec v1.2.7, reads were demultiplexed and then collapsed into UMI-guided consensus sequences. Using mixcr v2.1.11, the UMI consensuses were aligned to TRA and TRB V and J templates and assembled into clonotypes. A clonotype was counted as expanded or contracted only when both edgeR and NoisET called the clonotype significant, with the noise models trained on biological replicates. For edgeR calls, the thresholds were a false discovery rate-adjusted p below 0.01 and a log2 fold-change of 1. As an exploratory analysis of dynamics, max-normalized trajectories of the 1000 most abundant clonotypes were examined by PCA with hierarchical clustering. Each responding clone was given a CD4 or CD8 phenotype based on the CD4+ and CD8+ repertoires, which had been sequenced separately. Through fastp at Q25 and MiXCR, TCRdb rebuilt clones from the public reads, retaining in-frame beta chains. One record per CDR3 amino acid sequence lists the most common genes and DNA. The V and J calls follow TCRdb's processing rather than the paper's. In all, the sample holds 250,000 to 300,000 distinct CDR3 sequences, and approximately 18% of those were seen once. About 23% of the sample rests with the top ten.

The clonotype comes from a man in his late teens or twenties who had mild COVID-19 (a few samples of this study predate the infection). The sample titles of this study are shuffled in the database, so cell type and time point are left out; the donor was told from shared clones. The specimen sequenced was PBMCs or a T cell subset sorted from them (not recorded which). The sequence is built from TRBV5-1 and TRBJ2-5, with 8 junctional bases fitting TRBD2. The CDR3 here reads CASSMGLVSGETQYF. The DNA is as follows: TGCGCCAGCAGCATGGGACTAGTGAGTGGAGAGACCCAGTACTTC.